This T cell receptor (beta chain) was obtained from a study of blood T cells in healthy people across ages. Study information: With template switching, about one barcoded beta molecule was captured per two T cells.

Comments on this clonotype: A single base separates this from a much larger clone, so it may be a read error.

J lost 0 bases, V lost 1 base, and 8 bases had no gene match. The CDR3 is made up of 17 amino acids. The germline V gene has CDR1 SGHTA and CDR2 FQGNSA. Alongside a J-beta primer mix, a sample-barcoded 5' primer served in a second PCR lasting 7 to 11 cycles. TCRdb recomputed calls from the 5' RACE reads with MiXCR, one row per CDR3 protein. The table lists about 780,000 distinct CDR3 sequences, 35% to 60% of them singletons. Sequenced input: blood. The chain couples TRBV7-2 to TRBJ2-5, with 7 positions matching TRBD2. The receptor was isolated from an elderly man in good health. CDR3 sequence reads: CASSLVSPAGYQETQYF. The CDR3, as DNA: TGTGCCAGCAGCTTAGTAAGCCCAGCGGGGTACCAAGAGACCCAGTACTTC.